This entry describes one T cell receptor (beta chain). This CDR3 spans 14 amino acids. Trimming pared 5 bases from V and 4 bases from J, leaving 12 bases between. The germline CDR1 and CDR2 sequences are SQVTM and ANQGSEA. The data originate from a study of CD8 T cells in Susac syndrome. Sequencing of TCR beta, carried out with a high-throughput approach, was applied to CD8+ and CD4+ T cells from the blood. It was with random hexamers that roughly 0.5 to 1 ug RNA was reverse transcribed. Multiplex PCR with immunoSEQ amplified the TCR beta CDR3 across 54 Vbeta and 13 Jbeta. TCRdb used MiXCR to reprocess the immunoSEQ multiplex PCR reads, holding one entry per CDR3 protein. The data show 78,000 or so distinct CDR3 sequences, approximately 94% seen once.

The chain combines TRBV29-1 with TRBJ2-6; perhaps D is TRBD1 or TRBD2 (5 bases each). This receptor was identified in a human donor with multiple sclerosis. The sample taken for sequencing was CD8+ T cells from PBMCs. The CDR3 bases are TGCAGCGTTAAGTGGGGGTCGGGGGCCAACGTCCTGACTTTC. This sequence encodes CSVKWGSGANVLTF.